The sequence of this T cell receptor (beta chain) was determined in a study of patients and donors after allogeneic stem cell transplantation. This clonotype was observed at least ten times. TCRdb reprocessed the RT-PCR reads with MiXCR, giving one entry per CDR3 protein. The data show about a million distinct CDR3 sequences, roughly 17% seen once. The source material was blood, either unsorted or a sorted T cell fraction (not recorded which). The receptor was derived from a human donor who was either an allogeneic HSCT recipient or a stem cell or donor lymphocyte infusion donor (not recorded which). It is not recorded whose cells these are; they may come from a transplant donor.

CDR3 in amino acids: CASSPGSRGPTEAFF. The DNA for the CDR3 is TGCGCCAGCAGCCCCGGGAGTAGGGGGCCTACTGAAGCTTTCTTT. The J gene is TRBJ1-1, the V gene TRBV4-3; 7 positions agree with TRBD1. V lost 4 bases, J lost 5 bases, and 10 bases stayed unmatched. Germline lookup yields CDR1 LGHNA and CDR2 YSLEER. This CDR3 has 15 amino acids.